The 14 T cell receptor beta chains below all came from one sample that was sequenced in a study of cytomegalovirus exposure and HLA in healthy donors (dated by TCRdb to the late 2010s). The method behind the library was the immunoSEQ multiplex PCR assay. The multiplex PCR relied on a mix of 60 forward primers for TCR Vbeta segments and 13 reverse primers for TCR Jbeta segments. This is the immuneACCESS table as TCRdb keeps it, with only in-frame sequences that have V and J called. A part of the clones is gone; compared with another copy, unresolved V genes explain less than half, and the rest is unexplained. The sample yields about 210,000 clones; about 85% were counted once. Of the sample, more than 8.5% is held by the ten largest clones. Sequenced input: PBMCs. These receptors came from a woman aged 50 to 60 in good health and CMV-seropositive.

V usage is TRBV7-8 and J usage is TRBJ2-5; 9 nucleotides agree with TRBD2. CDR3 length: 15 amino acids. Germline CDR1 reads SGHVS; CDR2 reads FQNEAQ. J lost 5 bases, V lost 1 base, and 5 bases had no gene match. CDR3 protein: CASSLGAGGRETQYF. CDR3 DNA: TGTGCCAGCAGCTTAGGTGCGGGGGGGCGGGAGACCCAGTACTTC.

The rearrangement joins TRBV15 to TRBJ1-2; D is unresolved. The CDR3 has 14 amino acids. From germline, CDR1 is LNHNV and CDR2 YYDKDF (reference sequence). The V and J ends lost 1 base and 4 bases respectively, with 10 bases between them. CDR3 amino acids: CATSRATSLYGYTF. CDR3 bases: TGTGCCACCAGCAGAGCTACTAGCCTCTATGGCTACACCTTC.

The chain recombines TRBV2 with TRBJ1-5, with 12 bases fitting TRBD1. The CDR3 covers 15 residues. The germline CDR1 and CDR2 sequences are SNHLY and FYNNEI. V lost 6 bases and J lost 2; bases outside the gene matches: 2. The DNA of the CDR3 is TGTGCCAGCAGGGGACAGGGGGCCGGCAATCAGCCCCAGCATTTT. Its translation: CASRGQGAGNQPQHF.

V is TRBV10-3 and J is TRBJ1-2, with D unresolved. CDR1 ENHRY and CDR2 SYGVKD come from the germline V gene. The CDR3 spans 18 residues. V was cut by 3 bases and J by 8 bases, with 28 bases left in between. The CDR3 DNA sequence: TGTGCCATCAGTGACCCGACTCTCCCCAGTTCACCCACCGGCGGCTACACCTTC. Its protein is CAISDPTLPSSPTGGYTF.

The gene calls are TRBV19 and TRBJ2-3; 8 bases are a match to TRBD1. The V gene's germline CDR1 is LNHDA and CDR2 SQIVND (reference sequence). The V and J ends lost 7 bases and 3 bases, in that order; junction bases with no gene match: 9. CDR3 size: 15 residues. CDR3: CASTSDRDETDTQYF. CDR3 in DNA: TGTGCCAGTACCTCGGACAGGGATGAGACAGATACGCAGTATTTT.

The V and J genes are TRBV27 and TRBJ1-5; unclear D gene. Deletions cut 5 bases from V and 0 bases from J, with 17 bases between. Germline V gene sequence: CDR1 MNHEY, CDR2 SMNVEV (reference sequence). CDR3 size: 17 residues. DNA of the CDR3: TGTGCCAGCAGTGCAGGAGGAATTGTTGATAGCAATCAGCCCCAGCATTTT. This translates into CASSAGGIVDSNQPQHF.

V is TRBV7-2 and J is TRBJ2-2, with D maybe TRBD2 (5 bases). Trimming cost V 3 bases and J 4 bases, with 12 bases left between them. From germline, CDR1 is SGHTA and CDR2 FQGNSA. The CDR3 has 15 amino acids. The CDR3 nucleotides read TGTGCCAGCAGCTTCTGGACTCCTGGCACCGGGGAGCTGTTTTTT. It yields the protein CASSFWTPGTGELFF.

The V call is TRBV4-1, the J call TRBJ2-5; TRBD1 agrees at 7 bases. Germline V CDR1 and CDR2: MGHRA, YSYEKL. With V trimmed by 6 bases and J by 1 base, 2 bases remained unmatched. The CDR3 length is 13 residues. CDR3 sequence (DNA): TGCGCCAGCAGTAGGGGGCGCCAAGAGACCCAGTACTTC. Its translation: CASSRGRQETQYF.

The V call is TRBV5-1, the J call TRBJ2-1, with TRBD1 identical over 7 bases. CDR1 is SGHRS and CDR2 is YFSETQ in the germline V gene. The CDR3 is 17 residues long. V was pared by 4 bases and J by 8 bases, with 18 bases of the junction left unmatched. CDR3 region: CASSTLTGSMVYYEQFF. The CDR3 region has the DNA TGCGCCAGCAGCACCCTGACAGGGTCCATGGTTTACTATGAGCAGTTCTTC.

This chain links TRBV5-6 with TRBJ2-2; D is possibly TRBD1 (8 bases). CDR1 and CDR2 (germline): SGHDT, YYEEEE. The CDR3 contains 16 residues. Trimming removed 6 bases from V and 5 bases from J, with 20 bases in between. CDR3 DNA sequence: TGTGCCAGCACGACAGCGGGACAGGCGGGGACCGGGGAGCTGTTTTTT. Protein product: CASTTAGQAGTGELFF.

This chain joins TRBV27 and TRBJ1-2; D unclear. Trimming shortened V by 2 bases and J by 2 bases, and 15 bases separated the two germline ends. Germline V lookup: CDR1 MNHEY, CDR2 SMNVEV (reference sequence). The CDR3 is made up of 16 amino acids. The chain's CDR3 is CASSLISGRYNYGYTF. CDR3 bases: TGTGCCAGCAGTTTAATTTCCGGGAGGTACAACTATGGCTACACCTTC.

The chain employs TRBV5-6 and TRBJ2-4; 7 bases align to TRBD2. The V and J ends lost 0 bases and 3 bases, in that order; junction bases with no gene match: 9. The CDR3 contains 17 residues. CDR1 is SGHDT, CDR2 YYEEEE, per germline. CDR3 in DNA: TGTGCCAGCAGCTTGGATGGAAGCGGGGTGAGCAAAAACATTCAGTACTTC. Translated: CASSLDGSGVSKNIQYF.

This rearrangement joins TRBV28 to TRBJ1-4; tentatively, D is TRBD1 (6 bases). Germline CDR1 is MDHEN and CDR2 is SYDVKM. The CDR3 length is 12 residues. V lost 6 bases and J lost 8, with 10 bases in between. In nucleotides, the CDR3 is TGTGCCAGCAGACAGGGTTTGGAAAAACTGTTTTTT. Its translation is CASRQGLEKLFF.

This clone was counted only a few times. This chain connects TRBV5-6 to TRBJ2-3; a possible D gene is TRBD2 (6 bases). Germline V gene lookup returns CDR1 SGHDT and CDR2 YYEEEE. CDR3 size: 15 residues. Trimming pared 4 bases from V and 3 bases from J, leaving 15 bases between. The CDR3 DNA reads as TGTGCCAGCAGCAACACGGGGGTATGGACAGATACGCAGTATTTT. Amino acids: CASSNTGVWTDTQYF.